The 18 T cell receptor beta chains given below trace back to one sample, sequenced in a study of CD8+ T cells in alopecia areata. Sequencing relied on a cDNA template that was reverse transcribed from extracted RNA. Libraries were prepared by immunoSEQ multiplex PCR; TCRdb keeps only in-frame clonotypes and omits some of them. The data show about 150,000 clones, about three fifths seen once. The sequencing input was CD8+ T cells sorted from blood. These receptors originate from a human donor in good health.

This clone has only a few counts. The chain couples TRBV27 to TRBJ2-7; perhaps TRBD1 as D (6 bases). This CDR3 region has 13 residues. Looked up from germline, CDR1 is MNHEY and CDR2 is SMNVEV (reference sequence). V was pared by 5 bases and J by 6 bases, with 14 bases between. The CDR3 DNA follows: TGTGCCAGCAGTCCACAGGGCCCCAGCGAGCAGTACTTC. Protein: CASSPQGPSEQYF.

The J gene is TRBJ2-7, the V gene TRBV27, with a tentative D call TRBD2 (6 bases). Germline V gene lookup returns CDR1 MNHEY and CDR2 SMNVEV (reference sequence). The CDR3 length is 16 residues. V lost 0 bases, J lost 2 bases, and 14 bases lay in between. The CDR3 DNA reads as TGTGCCAGCAGTTTATCAGGAGGGGACCGCACCTACGAGCAGTACTTC. It codes for CASSLSGGDRTYEQYF.

The J gene is TRBJ2-1, the V gene TRBV29-1; 7 bases line up with TRBD1. The CDR3 covers 11 residues. Losses at the gene ends were 7 bases for V and 7 bases for J; bases not matched to a gene: 4. Germline-derived CDR1 and CDR2 are SQVTM and ANQGSEA. The CDR3 DNA reads TGCAGCGCCTTGACAGGGAATGAGCAGTTCTTC. Amino acid sequence: CSALTGNEQFF.

The J gene is TRBJ2-5, the V gene TRBV11-1, with D perhaps TRBD1 or TRBD2 (5 bases each). Deletions cut 3 bases from V and 5 bases from J, with 13 bases between. CDR1 SGHAT and CDR2 FQDESV come from the germline V gene (reference sequence). The CDR3 sequence is 14 residues long. Here the CDR3 DNA reads TGTGCCAGCAGCTTCCTGGGGGATTTGGAGACCCAGTACTTC. Amino acids: CASSFLGDLETQYF.

In its sample, this clone was seen once. The chain is built from TRBV6-6 and TRBJ2-5, with TRBD2 matching 11 bases. Germline CDR1 is MNHNY and CDR2 is SVGAGI (reference sequence). V gave up 7 bases and J gave up 0 bases; unmatched junction bases: 4. The CDR3 is made up of 15 amino acids. CDR3: CASTSGLADQETQYF. Here the CDR3 DNA reads TGTGCCAGCACCTCGGGACTAGCGGACCAAGAGACCCAGTACTTC.

This CDR3 is CAIRQGRNTGELFF. DNA of the CDR3: TGTGCCATAAGACAGGGACGGAACACCGGGGAGCTGTTTTTT. The genes are TRBV6-1 and TRBJ2-2; 7 bases align to TRBD1. Germline V gene lookup returns CDR1 MNHNS and CDR2 SASEGT. The CDR3 sequence is 14 residues long. The trim removed 10 bases at V and 1 base at J, leaving 6 bases unmatched.

Of note for this clone: Other DNA sequences in the same sample also yield this CDR3. The V and J genes are TRBV4-1 and TRBJ2-7; TRBD2 aligns across 11 bases. The CDR3 spans 17 residues. V lost 1 base, J lost 0 bases, and 5 bases stayed unmatched. Germline V gene sequence: CDR1 MGHRA, CDR2 YSYEKL. DNA for the CDR3: TGCGCCAGCAGCCAAGTATCTGGGACTAGCGGCTCCTACGAGCAGTACTTC. Translating it yields CASSQVSGTSGSYEQYF.

A single count supports this clone. This sequence joins TRBV5-1 and TRBJ2-1; TRBD2 aligns across 10 bases. The V segment lost 7 bases and the J segment 5 bases; nucleotides outside the gene matches: 15. Germline assignment: CDR1 SGHRS and CDR2 YFSETQ. The CDR3 is 17 amino acids. CDR3 nucleotides: TGCGCCAGCTGCCCAAAGAGGACTAGCGGACGAGACAATGAGCAGTTCTTC. This encodes CASCPKRTSGRDNEQFF.

To note about this clone: The same CDR3 is also encoded by other DNA sequences in this sample. The V and J genes are TRBV29-1 and TRBJ1-2; the D gene is possibly TRBD1 (5 bases). In germline, CDR1 is SQVTM, CDR2 ANQGSEA. The CDR3 runs 12 residues. Trimming left V 3 bases short and J 7 bases short, with 12 bases between. The CDR3 spells CSVEVRDRGYTF. The CDR3 DNA follows: TGCAGCGTTGAGGTCAGGGACCGTGGCTACACCTTC.

The chain couples TRBV5-1 to TRBJ2-3; 7 bases agree with TRBD1. J gave up 4 bases and V 4 bases, and 6 bases lay outside the gene matches. The CDR3 totals 14 residues. Per germline, CDR1 SGHRS and CDR2 YFSETQ. The CDR3 loop reads CASSPDRRSDTQYF. The CDR3, as DNA: TGCGCCAGCAGCCCGGACAGGCGATCAGATACGCAGTATTTT.

This sequence joins TRBV29-1 and TRBJ2-2; D is unclear. The germline gives CDR1 SQVTM, CDR2 ANQGSEA. The CDR3 is 13 residues long. Deletions cut 2 bases from V and 4 bases from J, with 8 bases between. The CDR3 region is CSVELASTGELFF. In DNA, the CDR3 is TGCAGCGTTGAACTGGCCTCCACCGGGGAGCTGTTTTTT.

The chain uses TRBV7-9 and TRBJ2-7; D not resolved. Germline V gene sequence: CDR1 SEHNR, CDR2 FQNEAQ (reference sequence). The V end was cut by 5 bases, the J end by 3 bases, with 8 bases between. The CDR3 covers 12 residues. The CDR3: CASSRSYYEQYF. The DNA for the CDR3 is TGTGCCAGCAGCCGTTCCTACTACGAGCAGTACTTC. Using reference TRBV7-9 and TRBJ2-7 for the parts outside the CDR3, the full variable domain is DTGVSQNPRHKITKRGQNVTFRCDPISEHNRLYWYRQTLGQGPEFLTYFQNEAQLEKSRLLSDRFSAERPKGSFSTLEIQRTEQGDSAMYLCASSRSYYEQYFGPGTRLTVT.

The J gene is TRBJ2-6, the V gene TRBV2, with a weak D call TRBD2 (5 bases). With 0 bases removed from V and 8 bases from J, the gap between germline ends came to 5 bases. The CDR3 is made up of 13 amino acids. Per germline, CDR1 SNHLY and CDR2 FYNNEI. CDR3 nucleotide sequence: TGTGCCAGCAGTGAAGCCGGGACCAACGTCCTGACTTTC. The encoded protein is CASSEAGTNVLTF.

The rearrangement uses TRBV4-2 and TRBJ1-1; 8 bases match TRBD1. The J segment lost 4 bases and the V segment lost 5 bases, leaving 6 bases of the junction unmatched. This CDR3 is 14 amino acids long. Germline V CDR1 and CDR2: LGHNA, YNFKEQ. CDR3 protein: CASSENRGTTEAFF. Written as DNA, the CDR3 is TGTGCCAGCAGCGAAAACAGGGGGACCACTGAAGCTTTCTTT.

This chain joins TRBV4-1 and TRBJ1-1; D call uncertain. V lost 4 bases to trimming and J lost 3 bases, with 12 bases between them. There are 14 residues in the CDR3. Germline V gene sequence: CDR1 MGHRA, CDR2 YSYEKL. Written as DNA, the CDR3 is TGCGCCAGCAGCCTGGTGGGAGGCGACACTGAAGCTTTCTTT. Protein sequence: CASSLVGGDTEAFF.

This chain uses TRBV28 with TRBJ2-3; D is uncertain. This CDR3 region has 13 residues. Per the germline V gene, CDR1 is MDHEN and CDR2 is SYDVKM. Between the trimmed V and J ends, which lost 7 bases and 3 bases, there was a span of 11 bases. The CDR3 here is CASTLPGTDTQYF. The DNA for the CDR3 is TGTGCCAGCACCCTCCCAGGAACAGATACGCAGTATTTT.

This chain links TRBV29-1 with TRBJ1-2, with D possibly being TRBD1 (5 bases). Germline-derived CDR1 and CDR2 are SQVTM and ANQGSEA. The CDR3 has 16 residues. Trimming removed 6 bases at V and 4 bases at J, with 24 bases between. The CDR3 is CSVPWVESLGGYGYTF. The CDR3 nucleotides read TGCAGCGTACCTTGGGTTGAGAGTCTTGGGGGCTATGGCTACACCTTC.

The genes are TRBV13 and TRBJ2-7, with no clear D. This CDR3 is built from 14 residues. The V gene's germline CDR1 is PRHDT and CDR2 FYEKMQ (reference sequence). The germline V and J ends were trimmed by 4 bases and 0 bases, with 10 bases remaining between them. The CDR3 loop reads CASSSGASSYEQYF. The CDR3 bases are TGTGCCAGCAGCTCGGGCGCTAGCTCCTACGAGCAGTACTTC.